This T cell receptor (beta chain) was sequenced for a study of response to subunit inactivated influenza vaccine. Germline V CDR1 and CDR2: MDHEN, SYDVKM. The CDR3 is made up of 16 amino acids. Trimming at V came to 4 bases and at J to 6 bases, leaving 9 bases not matched to a gene. MiXCR was run by TCRdb on the RT-PCR reads, yielding one entry per CDR3 protein. The table lists around 540,000 distinct CDR3 sequences, roughly 12% of them singletons, with 10% in the top ten. This clonotype has a count of ten or more. This sequence joins TRBV28 and TRBJ2-1; 10 positions agree with TRBD1. This TCR was recovered from a man aged 45-60 years who received an inactivated influenza vaccine. Sequencing was performed on PBMCs from blood, taken on the day of vaccination. The CDR3 here is CASSSWTGGNPNEQFF. CDR3 sequence (DNA): TGTGCCAGCAGTTCTTGGACAGGGGGAAACCCCAATGAGCAGTTCTTC.